This TCR beta chain was captured by sequencing in a study of type 1 regulatory T cells. Between the trimmed V and J ends, which lost 3 bases and 6 bases, there was a span of 6 bases. The CDR3 is made up of 11 amino acids. Each CDR3 protein is one row after TCRdb ran MiXCR on the reads. The data hold approximately 45,000 distinct CDR3 sequences, with more than 9% observed a single time. The table lists this clonotype with many counts. Its cognate antigen is unknown. Material for sequencing was cultured non-Tr1 T cells, either the whole culture or a sorted T cell fraction (not recorded which). The receptor's source is a human donor in good health. This chain links TRBV12-3 or TRBV12-4 with TRBJ2-7; D uncertain. The CDR3 DNA sequence: TGTGCCAGCAGTTTGAACGCCGAGCAGTACTTC. This gives the protein CASSLNAEQYF.